These 5 T cell receptor beta chains were sequenced from one sample in a study of T cell responses to AZD1222 COVID-19 vaccine. Generated by immunoSEQ multiplex PCR, the TCRdb table keeps only in-frame clones and is missing some. The table shows 120,000 or so clones, with 91% occurring only once. The sequencing used peripheral blood, collected on day 0 of AZD1222 vaccination. These receptors were collected from an adult in good health.

The rearrangement links TRBV11-2 to TRBJ1-1; D not certain. Germline loops: CDR1 SGHAT, CDR2 FQNNGV. The CDR3 has 16 residues. V lost 5 bases, J lost 0 bases, and 16 bases lay in between. CDR3 in amino acids: CASSLQYSRMNTEAFF. CDR3 DNA sequence: TGTGCCAGCAGCCTCCAGTACTCGAGAATGAACACTGAAGCTTTCTTT.

The V and J genes are TRBV27 and TRBJ2-7; 8 nucleotides match TRBD1. Germline values: CDR1 MNHEY, CDR2 SMNVEV (reference sequence). Trimming cost V 6 bases and J 0 bases; bases outside gene matches: 1. This CDR3 has 13 residues. CDR3 loop: CASRTGGSYEQYF. CDR3 DNA: TGTGCCAGCAGAACAGGGGGCTCCTACGAGCAGTACTTC.

The chain employs TRBV5-6 and TRBJ2-2, with D unresolved. Trimming took 0 bases from V and 3 from J, leaving 3 bases between them. This CDR3 comprises 13 residues. Germline V lookup: CDR1 SGHDT, CDR2 YYEEEE. CDR3 coding DNA: TGTGCCAGCAGCTTGGTCGACACCGGGGAGCTGTTTTTT. This sequence encodes CASSLVDTGELFF.

The V gene is TRBV28, the J gene TRBJ2-5, with D perhaps TRBD1 (5 bases). The CDR3 length is 15 residues. Germline-derived CDR1 and CDR2 are MDHEN and SYDVKM. V was cut by 4 bases and J by 4 bases, with 16 bases left in between. Here the CDR3 reads CASSSRALGVETQYF. Written as DNA, the CDR3 is TGTGCCAGCAGTTCACGGGCGCTAGGGGTAGAGACCCAGTACTTC. Full variable domain (missing parts from reference TRBV28 and TRBJ2-5): DVKVTQSSRYLVKRTGEKVFLECVQDMDHENMFWYRQDPGLGLRLIYFSYDVKMKEKGDIPEGYSVSREKKERFSLILESASTNQTSMYLCASSSRALGVETQYFGPGTRLLVL.

The chain combines TRBV12-5 with TRBJ2-7; 8 bases are a match to TRBD1. V trimming: 6 bases; J trimming: 6 bases; junction bases outside the gene matches: 7. From germline, CDR1 is LGHNT and CDR2 FRNRAP. The CDR3 is made up of 13 amino acids. This CDR3 reads CASGPDRGGEQYF. DNA of the CDR3: TGTGCTAGTGGGCCCGACAGGGGTGGCGAGCAGTACTTC.